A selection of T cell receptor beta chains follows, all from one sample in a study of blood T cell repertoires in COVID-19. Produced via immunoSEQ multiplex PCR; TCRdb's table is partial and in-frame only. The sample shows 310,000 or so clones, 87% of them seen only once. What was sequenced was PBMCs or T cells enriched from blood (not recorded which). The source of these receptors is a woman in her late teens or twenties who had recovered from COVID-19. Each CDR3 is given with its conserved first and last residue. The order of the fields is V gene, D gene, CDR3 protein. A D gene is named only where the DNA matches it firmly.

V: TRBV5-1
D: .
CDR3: CASSPGLGQGPGGYTF

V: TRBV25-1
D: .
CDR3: CATSPGTPNEKLFF

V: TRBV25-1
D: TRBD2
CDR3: CASSALAGVTGELFF

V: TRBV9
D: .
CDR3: CASSVEPGRANVLTF

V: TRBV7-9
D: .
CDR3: CASSSLLNYGYTF

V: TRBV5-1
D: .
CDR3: CASSLKRGRGNTGELFF

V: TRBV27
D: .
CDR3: CASSLDQGNPYNEQFF

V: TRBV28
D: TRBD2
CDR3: CASSLFTGGARDEQFF

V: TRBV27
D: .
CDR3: CASSPPNAVFSYNEQFF

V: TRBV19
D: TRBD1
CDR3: CASSIRQGDEKLFF

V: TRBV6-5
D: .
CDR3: CASTRRTETGELFF

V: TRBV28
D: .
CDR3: CASSFSRQMNSYEQYF

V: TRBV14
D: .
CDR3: CASSQLTGAYDSPLHF

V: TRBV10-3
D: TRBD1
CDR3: CAISLPGQGLDEQFF

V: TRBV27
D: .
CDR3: CASSPQGTNYGYTF

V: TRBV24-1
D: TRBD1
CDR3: CATSDLWDSSTDTQYF

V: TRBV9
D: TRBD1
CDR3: CASSVATGGNTGELFF

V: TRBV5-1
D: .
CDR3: CASSNTGSGNTIYF

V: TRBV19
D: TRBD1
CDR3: CASSISLDRVGYTF

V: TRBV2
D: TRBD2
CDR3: CASSELAGITGELFF

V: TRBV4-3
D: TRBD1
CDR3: CASSQIWDRGTEAFF

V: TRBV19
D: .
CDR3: CASSDRASYEQYF

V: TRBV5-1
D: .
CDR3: CASQVGAEAFF

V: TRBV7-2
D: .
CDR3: CASSLPGVEQYF

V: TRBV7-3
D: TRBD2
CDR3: CASRSGGEETQYF

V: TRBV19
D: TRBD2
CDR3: CASSGTSGYTSEQYF

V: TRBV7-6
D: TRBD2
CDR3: CASSLATGTTRYNEQFF

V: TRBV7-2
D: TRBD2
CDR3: CASSPHFPGGGTETQYF

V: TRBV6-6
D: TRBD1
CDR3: CASRERDREASPLHF

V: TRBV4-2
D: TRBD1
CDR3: CASSLPPQGANEQFF

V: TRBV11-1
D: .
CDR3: CASSYLPAEEGYEQYF

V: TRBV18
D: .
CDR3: CASSRQVTENSPLHF

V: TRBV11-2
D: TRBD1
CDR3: CASSFGIGQGAGTEAFF

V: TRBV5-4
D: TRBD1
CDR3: CASNLGPGTGYEQYF

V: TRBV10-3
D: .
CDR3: CAISAHNKNEQYF

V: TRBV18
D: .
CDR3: CASSPFGQGNTGELFF

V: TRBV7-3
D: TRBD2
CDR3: CASSGGTSPYNEQFF

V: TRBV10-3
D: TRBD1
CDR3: CAIERQGTDTQYF